This is a list of T cell receptor beta chains from one sample in a study of patients and donors after allogeneic stem cell transplantation. TCRdb processed the RT-PCR reads anew with MiXCR; each CDR3 protein has one entry. The sample lists under 200,000 distinct CDR3 sequences, approximately 28% occurring once. The sequenced material came from blood, either unsorted or a sorted T cell fraction (not recorded which). The receptors derive from a human donor who was either an allogeneic HSCT recipient or a stem cell or donor lymphocyte infusion donor (not recorded which). It is not recorded whose cells these are; they may come from a transplant donor. The CDR3 runs from the conserved cysteine through the conserved F or W. D genes are given only for firm matches. Expanded clones get a size class; other rows say once, few or many, or leave the size out.

CDR3nt,CDR3aa,j_gene,abundance,len,d_gene,v_gene
TGCAGTGCTAGGGCGACAGTCAATCAGCCCCAGCATTTT,CSARATVNQPQHF,TRBJ1-5,-,13,-,TRBV20-1
TGTGCCATCAAGGGGGGACAGGGGAAACTTAAGAACACCGGGGAGCTGTTTTTT,CAIKGGQGKLKNTGELFF,TRBJ2-2,-,18,TRBD1,TRBV10-3
TGCGCCAGCAGCCAACCTGGGACGGGCGCCTACGAGCAGTACTTC,CASSQPGTGAYEQYF,TRBJ2-7,-,15,-,TRBV4-1
TGTGCCAGCAGCCAAGATCGGTTGGGGACAGGGCTAATCTCTGGAAACACCATATATTTT,CASSQDRLGTGLISGNTIYF,TRBJ1-3,-,20,TRBD1,TRBV4-2
TGTGCCAGCAGTTTAGGCGAGAGTGGGACCCTGGAGACCCAGTACTTC,CASSLGESGTLETQYF,TRBJ2-5,-,16,-,TRBV12-3/TRBV12-4
TGCGCCAGCAGCCGGGACAGGGACCAAAACATTCAGTACTTC,CASSRDRDQNIQYF,TRBJ2-4,few,14,TRBD1,TRBV4-1
TGTGCCAGCAGTGGAACGGCACAGGGACCTTATCAGCCCCAGCATTTT,CASSGTAQGPYQPQHF,TRBJ1-5,few,16,-,TRBV6-5
TGTGCCAGCAGCCTGTGGACGGATAGCAATCAGCCCCAGCATTTT,CASSLWTDSNQPQHF,TRBJ1-5,-,15,-,TRBV7-8
TGTGCCAGCAGTGAAGGTGGTTGGGGTAATCCTGCAGATACGCAGTATTTT,CASSEGGWGNPADTQYF,TRBJ2-3,-,17,-,TRBV6-1
TGTGCCAGCAGTTTCCTAGCGGGAGGCTATTGGGATACGCAGTATTTT,CASSFLAGGYWDTQYF,TRBJ2-3,-,16,TRBD2,TRBV27
TGTGCCAGCTCAATCCAGGGGGTCAATGAGCAGTTCTTC,CASSIQGVNEQFF,TRBJ2-1,-,13,TRBD1,TRBV18
TGCGCCAGCAGCCCAGCTCAGCGTAACACCGGGGAGCTGTTTTTT,CASSPAQRNTGELFF,TRBJ2-2,-,15,-,TRBV5-1
TGCAGTGCGAACCTTCCCGGACCGTTCTACGAGCAGTACTTC,CSANLPGPFYEQYF,TRBJ2-7,-,14,-,TRBV20-1
TGTGCCAGCAGCTTAGGGGGGTCCAGGACCCAGTACTTC,CASSLGGSRTQYF,TRBJ2-5,-,13,-,TRBV7-6
TGCGCCAGCAGCCTCAATCCGGGACGGACGAACACCGGGGAGCTGTTTTTT,CASSLNPGRTNTGELFF,TRBJ2-2,-,17,-,TRBV5-1
TGTGCCACCAGATCAGCCGGGACAGGGGGCGGCGAGCAGTTCTTC,CATRSAGTGGGEQFF,TRBJ2-1,-,15,TRBD1,TRBV24-1
TGTGCCAGCAGTTTGACCAGGACAGGGGTGAACTATGGCTACACCTTC,CASSLTRTGVNYGYTF,TRBJ1-2,-,16,TRBD1,TRBV12-3/TRBV12-4
TGTGCCAGCAGTACCGGACAGGGGGATAACTATGGCTACACCTTC,CASSTGQGDNYGYTF,TRBJ1-2,few,15,TRBD1,TRBV12-3/TRBV12-4
TGTGCCAGCAGTTTACCTTCAGAGAGTAATTCACCCCTCCACTTT,CASSLPSESNSPLHF,TRBJ1-6,-,15,-,TRBV28
TGTGCCAGCGGGGCACAGGGCATTGGTTCACCCCTCCACTTT,CASGAQGIGSPLHF,TRBJ1-6,many,14,-,TRBV27
TGTGCCTGGAGTGAGGCCGTACTAGCGGGGCAGTACTTC,CAWSEAVLAGQYF,TRBJ2-4,few,13,TRBD2,TRBV30
TGCGCCAGCAGCTCACAGTACATGAACACTGAAGCTTTCTTT,CASSSQYMNTEAFF,TRBJ1-1,-,14,-,TRBV5-1
TGTGCCAGCAGTTTATATTACAGGGGAAACGAGCAGTACTTC,CASSLYYRGNEQYF,TRBJ2-7,-,14,TRBD1,TRBV27
TGTGCCAGCAGTTTATTTCAGGCAGTCACAGATACGCAGTATTTT,CASSLFQAVTDTQYF,TRBJ2-3,-,15,-,TRBV28
TGTGCCAGCAGTTACTCCCATTATGCCCAGCCCCAGCATTTT,CASSYSHYAQPQHF,TRBJ1-5,few,14,-,TRBV6-5
TGCAGTGCTAGGACAGGGAGCAATCAGCCCCAGCATTTT,CSARTGSNQPQHF,TRBJ1-5,few,13,TRBD1,TRBV20-1
TGTGCCAGCAGCCCCACTTATAGCTCCTACAATGAGCAGTTCTTC,CASSPTYSSYNEQFF,TRBJ2-1,-,15,-,TRBV11-2
TGCAGCGTTGGGGGGACAGAAGGCTACACCTTC,CSVGGTEGYTF,TRBJ1-2,-,11,TRBD1,TRBV29-1
TGTGCCACCAGCGGCAGTGAGGTTGGCTACACCTTC,CATSGSEVGYTF,TRBJ1-2,-,12,-,TRBV24-1
TGTGCCAGCAGTCCGGACGGCCTGAGTGGGGAGACCCAGTACTTC,CASSPDGLSGETQYF,TRBJ2-5,-,15,-,TRBV12-3/TRBV12-4
TGCGCCAGCAGCTCCTTCTTAGACCGCTACGAGCAGTACTTC,CASSSFLDRYEQYF,TRBJ2-7,few,14,-,TRBV5-1
TGTGCCAGCAGCTTAAACATCCTAGCCCTCCGGCTCAACACAGATACGCAGTATTTT,CASSLNILALRLNTDTQYF,TRBJ2-3,few,19,-,TRBV11-1
TGTGCCAGCAGCCAGGGCGGGACTTTATTTTCCTACAATGAGCAGTTCTTC,CASSQGGTLFSYNEQFF,TRBJ2-1,-,17,-,TRBV3-1
TGTGCCAGCAGCTTAAAGGGGACGGGGAACTACGAGCAGTACTTC,CASSLKGTGNYEQYF,TRBJ2-7,-,15,-,TRBV7-9
TGTGCCAGCAGCTCAGGACTTTTTAGCTCCTACAATGAGCAGTTCTTC,CASSSGLFSSYNEQFF,TRBJ2-1,-,16,-,TRBV7-6